The TCR beta chain under discussion was sequenced for a study of blood T cells in healthy people across ages. Study-level points and caveats: Naive CD4+ cell counts and diversity both ran higher in long-lived than in aged donors. Researchers judged that diversity estimates from one million T cells fell short of true values.

In the case of this clonotype: Antigen unknown.

Drawing of peripheral blood yielded 8.5 to 10 milliliters from each donor. PCR was performed a second time for roughly 7 to 12 cycles using a sample-barcoded 5' primer and a J-beta primer mix. Through a template-switch adaptor with 12 random nucleotides, each cDNA molecule received a tag. From the 5' RACE reads, TCRdb called clonotypes with MiXCR, one entry per CDR3 protein. The table has about 640,000 distinct CDR3 sequences, 58% seen once. This CDR3 is built from 17 residues. The germline V gene has CDR1 SGHAT and CDR2 FQNNGV. The receptor comes from a man in his 60s in good health. Sequenced sample: blood. The chain links TRBV11-2 to TRBJ2-1; D is possibly TRBD2 (7 bases). The J call may be mistaken, given a closer DNA end match to TRBJ2-7. Here the CDR3 DNA reads TGTGCCAGCAGCTTAAGGGGGGGACGGGGGGCGCAATACGAGCAGTACTTC. Its translation is CASSLRGGRGAQYEQYF.